The 13 T cell receptor beta chains below all came from one sample that was sequenced in a study of blood T cells in healthy people across ages. A J-beta primer mix and a sample-barcoded 5' primer were used in a second PCR of roughly 7 to 12 cycles. TCRdb ran MiXCR on the 5' RACE reads and lists one entry per CDR3 protein. The table shows 650,000 to 950,000 distinct CDR3 sequences, with roughly 44% occurring only once. The specimen was blood. The receptor source for this set is a man in his 60s in good health.

This clonotype was detected only a few times. The chain links TRBV28 to TRBJ1-5, with D perhaps TRBD1 (5 bases). CDR1 is MDHEN and CDR2 is SYDVKM in the germline V gene. The CDR3 totals 8 residues. Deletions cut 10 bases from V and 15 bases from J, with 10 bases between. CDR3 amino acids: CATDSRHF. Here the CDR3 DNA reads TGTGCCACTGACAGTAGGCATTTT.

V is TRBV9 and J is TRBJ2-1; perhaps TRBD1 as D (5 bases). This CDR3 has 14 residues. CDR1 SGDLS and CDR2 YYNGEE come from the germline V gene. V lost 0 bases, J lost 7 bases, and 11 bases lay in between. CDR3 bases: TGTGCCAGCAGCGTAGGGGCAGGGTGGAATGAGCAGTTCTTC. Its translation: CASSVGAGWNEQFF. The whole variable domain, remainder taken from reference TRBV9 and TRBJ2-1, is DSGVTQTPKHLITATGQRVTLRCSPRSGDLSVYWYQQSLDQGLQFLIQYYNGEERAKGNILERFSAQQFPDLHSELNLSSLELGDSALYFCASSVGAGWNEQFFGPGTRLTVL.

The chain is built from TRBV11-3 and TRBJ2-1, with a possible D match to TRBD1 (6 bases). The germline CDR1 and CDR2 sequences are SGHNT and YENEEA. With 0 bases removed from V and 8 bases from J, the gap between germline ends came to 20 bases. This CDR3 is 17 amino acids long. CDR3 in DNA: TGTGCCAGCAGCTTAGATCAAGGGGGTGGGAGTCTCGATGAGCAGTTCTTC. It is translated as CASSLDQGGGSLDEQFF.

As for this clonotype: The junction departs from germline at one end; a sequencing error may be responsible. The chain couples TRBV9 to TRBJ2-3; D unresolved. This CDR3 comprises 14 residues. Looked up from germline, CDR1 is SGDLS and CDR2 is YYNGEE. This chain's CDR3 is CDSSDTPGVDTQYF. CDR3 nucleotides: TGTGACAGCAGCGATACCCCAGGCGTAGATACGCAGTATTTT.

This clonotype was counted between two and nine times. V gene TRBV20-1 combines with J gene TRBJ2-1; D is perhaps TRBD1 (6 bases). Looked up from germline, CDR1 is DFQATT and CDR2 is SNEGSKA (reference sequence). The CDR3 is made up of 19 amino acids. Trimming took 1 base from V and 7 from J, leaving 29 bases between them. The CDR3 sequence: CSARAQWPLTGTHANEQFF. The CDR3 region has the DNA TGCAGTGCTAGAGCGCAATGGCCCCTTACCGGGACACATGCGAATGAGCAGTTCTTC.

DNA for the CDR3: TGTGCCAGCAGTTATTTAGGGGACAGGAAGGGGAGAGAGACCCAGTACTTC. Amino acid sequence: CASSYLGDRKGRETQYF. This chain joins TRBV6-2 or TRBV6-3 and TRBJ2-5; TRBD1 matches at 8 bases. CDR1 and CDR2 (germline): MNHEY, SVGEGT. Trimming removed 3 bases from V and 4 bases from J; junction bases left unmatched: 13. The CDR3 length is 17 residues.

J is TRBJ1-1 and V is TRBV11-2; maybe TRBD1 (5 bases). CDR3 size: 17 residues. Trimming left V 2 bases short and J 6 bases short, with 22 bases between. The germline gives CDR1 SGHAT, CDR2 FQNNGV. In DNA form, the CDR3 reads TGTGCCAGCAGCTTATCGTCCGTGGGGCGGGGTAAATCTGAAGCTTTCTTT. Its translation: CASSLSSVGRGKSEAFF.

Remarks on this clonotype: This could be a read error, since a much larger clone is one nucleotide away. This chain uses TRBV12-3 or TRBV12-4 with TRBJ2-3, with 7 bases that match TRBD1. This CDR3 has 13 amino acids. The V gene end was trimmed by 11 bases and the J gene end by 0 bases; junction bases not matched to a gene: 5. The CDR3 here is CAGHRGSTDTQYF. Here the CDR3 DNA reads TGTGCCGGTCACAGGGGAAGCACAGATACGCAGTATTTT.

In regard to this clonotype: Germline is not matched at one junction end, which may reflect a read error. The V call is TRBV9, the J call TRBJ1-6; 8 nucleotides align to TRBD1. Germline CDR1 and CDR2: SGDLS and YYNGEE. The CDR3 loop spans 15 amino acids. The CDR3 is CAGSVAGQDNSPLHF. DNA of the CDR3: TGTGCCGGCAGCGTAGCGGGACAGGATAATTCACCCCTCCACTTT. The whole variable domain, filled in from reference TRBV9 and TRBJ1-6, reads DSGVTQTPKHLITATGQRVTLRCSPRSGDLSVYWYQQSLDQGLQFLIQYYNGEERAKGNILERFSAQQFPDLHSELNLSSLELGDSALYFCAGSVAGQDNSPLHFGNGTRLTVT.

The chain combines TRBV11-2 with TRBJ1-5, with D possibly being TRBD1 (5 bases). The CDR3 sequence is 14 residues long. V shed 4 bases and J shed 2 bases, with 9 bases lying between them. CDR1 and CDR2 from the germline V gene are SGHAT and FQNNGV. CDR3 in DNA: TGTGCCAGCAGCTCAGGGATAGGCAATCAGCCCCAGCATTTT. This sequence encodes CASSSGIGNQPQHF.

Points on this clonotype: One base away lies a much larger clone, so this may be a sequencing read error. This sequence joins TRBV7-9 and TRBJ2-7, with D uncertain. Germline loops: CDR1 SEHNR, CDR2 FQNEAQ (reference sequence). The CDR3 has 12 amino acids. CDR3 amino acids: CASSLMTYGQYF. The DNA of the CDR3 is TGTGCCAGCAGCTTGATGACCTACGGGCAGTACTTC.

This clonotype was picked up many times. The chain recombines TRBV20-1 with TRBJ2-1; 7 bases align to TRBD2. CDR3 size: 13 residues. Germline trimming cut 4 bases from V and 4 bases from J; bases unmatched to any gene: 4. Germline values: CDR1 DFQATT, CDR2 SNEGSKA (reference sequence). The CDR3 nucleotides read TGCAGTGCTACGAGCGGGGTTTACAATGAGCAGTTCTTC. It is translated as CSATSGVYNEQFF.

This clonotype occurred many times. The chain joins TRBV5-4 to TRBJ2-7; D possibly matches TRBD1 or TRBD2 (5 bases each). In germline, CDR1 is SGHNT, CDR2 YYREEE (reference sequence). The CDR3 runs 15 residues. V shed 4 bases and J shed 2 bases, with 16 bases lying between them. In nucleotides, the CDR3 is TGTGCCAGCAGCGGGACCAGTTTGGGGACCTACGAGCAGTACTTC. The encoded protein is CASSGTSLGTYEQYF.